The 27 T cell receptor beta chains below come from one sample, sequenced in a study of blood T cells in healthy people across ages. Through a sample-barcoded 5' primer and a J-beta primer mix, a second PCR was run for roughly 6 to 11 cycles. MiXCR, applied by TCRdb to the 5' RACE reads, yields one record per CDR3 protein. This sample carries hundreds of thousands of distinct CDR3 sequences, around 50% of them seen once, and the ten largest clones take roughly 14%. Source material: blood. These receptors all stem from a woman aged 80 or over in good health.

The V gene is TRBV15, the J gene TRBJ2-5, with 9 positions matching TRBD2. Germline lookup yields CDR1 LNHNV and CDR2 YYDKDF (reference sequence). With 1 base clipped from V and 3 bases from J, the junction kept 0 bases outside the gene matches. The CDR3 sequence is 14 residues long. In nucleotides, the CDR3 is TGTGCCACCAGCAGAGGACTAGCGGAAGAGACCCAGTACTTC. Translation: CATSRGLAEETQYF.

Of note for this clonotype: A much larger clone is a single base away; this may be a read error. This rearrangement joins TRBV9 to TRBJ2-7; D not resolved. Germline assignment: CDR1 SGDLS and CDR2 YYNGEE. The CDR3 covers 15 residues. CDR3 nucleotides: TGTGCCGGCAGTCTCAGCCCAGTCCAGCGCCACGAGCAGTACTTC. Its translation: CAGSLSPVQRHEQYF.

This sequence joins TRBV29-1 and TRBJ2-1; 9 nucleotides align to TRBD1. Germline CDR1 reads SQVTM; CDR2 reads ANQGSEA. The CDR3 sequence is 14 residues long. V trimming: 4 bases; J trimming: 7 bases; junction bases outside the gene matches: 8. The CDR3 coding sequence is TGCAGCGTTGGTCGTCCCGGGACAGGGAATGAGCAGTTCTTC. This codes for CSVGRPGTGNEQFF.

This chain uses TRBV12-3 or TRBV12-4 with TRBJ2-1; D unresolved. The CDR3 is 13 amino acids. The germline V and J ends were trimmed by 6 bases and 4 bases, with 10 bases remaining between them. The DNA of the CDR3 is TGTGCCAGCAGCCATACCGGATACAATGAGCAGTTCTTC. This codes for CASSHTGYNEQFF.

The chain joins TRBV12-3 or TRBV12-4 to TRBJ2-7; D not resolved. The CDR3 extends over 12 amino acids. V was shortened by 4 bases and J by 7 bases, with 11 bases between the two germline ends. The CDR3 coding sequence is TGTGCCAGCAGTTGGATCGAAAGGGAGCAGTACTTC. It is translated as CASSWIEREQYF.

Notes on this clonotype: A read error may be the cause here, since a much bigger clone is one base away. V and J are TRBV6-5 and TRBJ2-1, with 8 bases identical to TRBD1. The germline gives CDR1 MNHEY, CDR2 SVGAGI. J gave up 11 bases and V 7 bases, and 13 bases lay outside the gene matches. The CDR3 loop spans 14 amino acids. The CDR3 protein is CASTVGQGWGQQFF. The CDR3, as DNA: TGTGCCAGCACTGTCGGACAGGGTTGGGGCCAGCAGTTCTTC.

The rearrangement links TRBV9 to TRBJ2-1; D is perhaps TRBD1 (6 bases). The CDR3 has 15 amino acids. The ends were cut back, 5 bases at V and 2 bases at J, with 14 bases in the middle. From germline, CDR1 is SGDLS and CDR2 YYNGEE. CDR3 protein: CASSSRDKPYNEQFF. In DNA, the CDR3 is TGTGCCAGCAGTTCCCGGGACAAACCCTACAATGAGCAGTTCTTC.

The rearrangement joins TRBV20-1 to TRBJ2-4, with 11 bases identical to TRBD2. With the DNA end fitting TRBJ2-7 better, the J assignment may be wrong. CDR1 is DFQATT, CDR2 SNEGSKA, per germline (reference sequence). CDR3 length: 16 amino acids. The CDR3 protein is CSAIILAGEGWYEQYF. In DNA, the CDR3 is TGCAGTGCAATAATACTAGCGGGAGAGGGCTGGTACGAGCAGTACTTC.

This clonotype was seen more than once but under ten times. The genes are TRBV5-5 and TRBJ2-3, with 9 bases aligning to TRBD2. The V gene's germline CDR1 is SGHKS and CDR2 YYEKEE (reference sequence). This CDR3 is 15 amino acids long. J lost 8 bases, V lost 3 bases, and 10 bases had no gene match. In DNA form, the CDR3 reads TGTGCCAGCAGCTCCTCCGGGACTAGCCCAAGTACGCAGTATTTT. Translation: CASSSSGTSPSTQYF.

This clonotype was counted once. This chain links TRBV6-5 with TRBJ2-5; no clear D. The V end lost 6 bases, the J end lost 2 bases, and 7 bases lay between the germline ends. Germline CDR1 is MNHEY and CDR2 is SVGAGI. There are 12 residues in the CDR3. The CDR3 protein is CASRLTQETQYF. DNA for the CDR3: TGTGCCAGCAGGCTGACACAAGAGACCCAGTACTTC.

The V gene is TRBV12-3 or TRBV12-4, the J gene TRBJ2-4; D remains ambiguous. The tail of the sequence fits TRBJ2-7 better, so the J call may be wrong. The CDR3 is 12 residues long. The CDR3 DNA reads as TGTGCCAGCAGTTTAGCGTATTACGAGCAGTACTTC. Its translation is CASSLAYYEQYF.

This clonotype was seen more than once but under ten times. The J gene is TRBJ2-2, the V gene TRBV7-3; 7 nucleotides match TRBD2. This CDR3 region has 15 residues. V shed 1 base, J shed 1 base, and the junction held 0 bases outside the gene matches. CDR1 is SGHTA and CDR2 is FQGTGA in the germline V gene. Here the CDR3 reads CASSLIAGNTGELFF. CDR3 coding DNA: TGTGCCAGCAGCTTAATAGCGGGGAACACCGGGGAGCTGTTTTTT.

This chain connects TRBV7-2 to TRBJ2-5; 7 bases align to TRBD1. CDR3 length: 13 residues. The junction had 9 bases not matched to a gene; V was cut back by 3 bases and J by 11 bases. Germline loops: CDR1 SGHTA, CDR2 FQGNSA. The CDR3 nucleotides are TGTGCCAGCAGCTTGAGCAGGGGGTCTGAGCAGTACTTC. This translates into CASSLSRGSEQYF.

The chain couples TRBV9 to TRBJ2-1; D may correspond to TRBD1 or TRBD2 (5 bases each). This CDR3 region has 15 residues. Trimming stripped 3 bases from V and 0 bases from J, with 10 bases between. Germline assignment: CDR1 SGDLS and CDR2 YYNGEE. CDR3 sequence: CASSEEGSSYNEQFF. The CDR3 bases are TGTGCCAGCAGCGAAGAGGGGAGCTCCTACAATGAGCAGTTCTTC.

To note about this clonotype: With a much larger clone just one base away, this may be a read error. The chain is built from TRBV12-3 or TRBV12-4 and TRBJ2-7, with D maybe TRBD1 (6 bases). The CDR3 consists of 14 residues. V was shortened by 6 bases and J by 1 base, with 13 bases between the two germline ends. CDR3: CASRRSGQSYEQYF. The CDR3 nucleotides read TGTGCCAGCAGGCGCTCGGGACAATCCTACGAGCAGTACTTC.

The rearrangement links TRBV6-1 to TRBJ2-6; 7 positions match TRBD2. Germline V gene data show CDR1 as MNHNS and CDR2 as SASEGT. V lost 8 bases and J lost 1; bases outside the gene matches: 23. There are 21 residues in the CDR3. CDR3 nucleotides: TGTGCCAGCGGATCAACTCTGGGGGGGAAAACTTATTCGTCTGGGGCCAACGTCCTGACTTTC. Its protein product is CASGSTLGGKTYSSGANVLTF.

This clonotype was detected only a few times. The rearrangement joins TRBV2 to TRBJ2-1; D unresolved. CDR3 length: 12 residues. V lost 4 bases and J 15 bases, leaving 16 bases between the germline ends. The germline gives CDR1 SNHLY, CDR2 FYNNEI. CDR3 in amino acids: CASSGRVATAFF. The CDR3 bases are TGTGCCAGCAGTGGTAGGGTCGCCACGGCGTTCTTC.

The gene calls are TRBV5-1 and TRBJ2-3; TRBD2 matches at 7 bases. The CDR3 runs to 16 residues. Germline V CDR1 and CDR2: SGHRS, YFSETQ. After removal of 1 base from V and 5 bases from J, the junction contained 10 bases not matched to a gene. The CDR3 region is CASSLRGTTHIDTQYF. The CDR3 DNA is TGCGCCAGCAGCTTGCGTGGGACTACCCACATAGATACGCAGTATTTT.

This clonotype was seen many times. The rearrangement joins TRBV20-1 to TRBJ2-6; D is undetermined. The CDR3 is 14 residues long. Germline CDR1 is DFQATT and CDR2 is SNEGSKA (reference sequence). Deletions cut 0 bases from V and 0 bases from J, with 3 bases between. The CDR3 spells CSARESSGANVLTF. The CDR3 nucleotides read TGCAGTGCTAGAGAGAGCTCTGGGGCCAACGTCCTGACTTTC.

This clonotype showed up many times. The chain employs TRBV5-6 and TRBJ2-3; TRBD1 matches at 8 bases. V was pared by 0 bases and J by 1 base, with 4 bases of the junction left unmatched. The CDR3 loop spans 16 amino acids. Germline V gene lookup returns CDR1 SGHDT and CDR2 YYEEEE. The CDR3 is CASSLVTRGRTDTQYF. The CDR3 DNA reads TGTGCCAGCAGCTTGGTGACCAGGGGGCGCACAGATACGCAGTATTTT.

This chain links TRBV7-8 with TRBJ2-3; D is possibly TRBD2 (5 bases). Germline CDR1 SGHVS, CDR2 FQNEAQ. With 1 base removed from V and 0 bases from J, the gap between germline ends came to 17 bases. This CDR3 spans 18 amino acids. The CDR3, as DNA: TGTGCCAGCAGCTTAGAGTTCTGGAGGACTCCGAGCACAGATACGCAGTATTTT. Its translation is CASSLEFWRTPSTDTQYF.

The chain uses TRBV28 and TRBJ2-3; 15 nucleotides agree with TRBD2. This CDR3 contains 17 residues. Trimming cost V 4 bases and J 9 bases; bases outside gene matches: 11. Germline lookup yields CDR1 MDHEN and CDR2 SYDVKM. The CDR3 spells CASSSPGLAGGRETQYF. The CDR3 coding sequence is TGTGCCAGCAGTTCTCCGGGACTAGCGGGGGGTCGCGAGACGCAGTATTTT.

This clonotype was recorded only once. V gene TRBV7-2 combines with J gene TRBJ2-4; 7 positions match TRBD2. Judging by the DNA end, TRBJ2-5 fits better; the J call may be wrong. Germline V gives CDR1 SGHTA, CDR2 FQGNSA. The CDR3 has 14 amino acids. As DNA, the CDR3 is TGTGCCAGCACTAAACGTCTGGGGGGGGAGACCCAGTACTTC. Protein sequence: CASTKRLGGETQYF.

The V call is TRBV20-1, the J call TRBJ2-3; tentative D call: TRBD2 (5 bases). The CDR3 has 16 residues. Germline CDR1 is DFQATT and CDR2 is SNEGSKA (reference sequence). With 0 bases removed from V and 6 bases from J, the gap between germline ends came to 19 bases. In DNA form, the CDR3 reads TGCAGTGCTAGAGATCCCCGACTACCGCAGATGGATACGCAGTATTTT. It codes for CSARDPRLPQMDTQYF.

V and J are TRBV24-1 and TRBJ2-5; unclear D gene. The CDR3 consists of 15 residues. Germline V lookup: CDR1 KGHDR, CDR2 SFDVKD. Trimming took 4 bases from V and 0 from J, leaving 11 bases between them. The CDR3 coding sequence is TGTGCCACCAGTGAGTCTCGGACGGACCAAGAGACCCAGTACTTC. Translation: CATSESRTDQETQYF.

The chain links TRBV29-1 to TRBJ2-6; D gene uncertain. V lost 4 bases, J lost 1 base, and 5 bases lay in between. Germline V lookup: CDR1 SQVTM, CDR2 ANQGSEA. This CDR3 has 13 amino acids. CDR3 bases: TGCAGCGTTGCAGCGTCTGGGGCCAACGTCCTGACTTTC. Its translation is CSVAASGANVLTF.

For this clonotype: This sequence may be a read error, since a much larger clone differs from it by one base. The chain couples TRBV5-1 to TRBJ2-3; TRBD1 matches 9 bases. The CDR3 loop spans 16 amino acids. CDR1 SGHRS and CDR2 YFSETQ come from the germline V gene. The J segment lost 3 bases and the V segment lost 4 bases, leaving 9 bases of the junction unmatched. The CDR3 spells CASSPWDREVTDTQYF. The CDR3 region has the DNA TGCGCCAGCAGCCCATGGGACAGGGAAGTGACAGATACGCAGTATTTT.